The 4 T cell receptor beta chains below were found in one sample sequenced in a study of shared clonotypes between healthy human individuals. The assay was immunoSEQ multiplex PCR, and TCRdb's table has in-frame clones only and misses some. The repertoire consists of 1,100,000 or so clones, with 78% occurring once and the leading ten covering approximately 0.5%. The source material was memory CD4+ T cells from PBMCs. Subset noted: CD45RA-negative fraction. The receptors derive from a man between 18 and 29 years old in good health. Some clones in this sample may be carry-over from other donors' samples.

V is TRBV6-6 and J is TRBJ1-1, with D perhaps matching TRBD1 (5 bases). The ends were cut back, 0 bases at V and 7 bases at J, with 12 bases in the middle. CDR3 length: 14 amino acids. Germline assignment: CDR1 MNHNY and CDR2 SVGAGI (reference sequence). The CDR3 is CASSYSYTGGEAFF. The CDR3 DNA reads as TGTGCCAGCAGTTACTCGTATACGGGGGGTGAAGCTTTCTTT.

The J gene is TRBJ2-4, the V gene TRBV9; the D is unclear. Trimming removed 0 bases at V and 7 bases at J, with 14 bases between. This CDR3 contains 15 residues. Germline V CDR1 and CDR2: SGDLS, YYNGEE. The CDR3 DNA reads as TGTGCCAGCAGCGTAGCGCACGGAACCGGGAACATTCAGTACTTC. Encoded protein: CASSVAHGTGNIQYF.

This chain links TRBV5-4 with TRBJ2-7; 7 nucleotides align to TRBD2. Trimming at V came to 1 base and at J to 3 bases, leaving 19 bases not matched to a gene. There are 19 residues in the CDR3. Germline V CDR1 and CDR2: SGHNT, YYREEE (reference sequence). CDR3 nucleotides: TGTGCCAGCAGCTTGACGGCGGGAGTCGTCCCCGGACCCCGCTACGAGCAGTACTTC. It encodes CASSLTAGVVPGPRYEQYF. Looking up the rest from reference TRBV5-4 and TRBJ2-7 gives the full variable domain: ETGVTQSPTHLIKTRGQQVTLRCSSQSGHNTVSWYQQALGQGPQFIFQYYREEENGRGNFPPRFSGLQFPNYSSELNVNALELDDSALYLCASSLTAGVVPGPRYEQYFGPGTRLTVT.

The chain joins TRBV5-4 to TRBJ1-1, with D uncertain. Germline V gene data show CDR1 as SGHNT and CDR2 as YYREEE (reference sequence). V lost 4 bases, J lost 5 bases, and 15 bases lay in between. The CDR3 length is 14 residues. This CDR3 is CASSMVVRGTEAFF. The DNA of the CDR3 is TGTGCCAGCAGCATGGTCGTAAGAGGGACTGAAGCTTTCTTT.